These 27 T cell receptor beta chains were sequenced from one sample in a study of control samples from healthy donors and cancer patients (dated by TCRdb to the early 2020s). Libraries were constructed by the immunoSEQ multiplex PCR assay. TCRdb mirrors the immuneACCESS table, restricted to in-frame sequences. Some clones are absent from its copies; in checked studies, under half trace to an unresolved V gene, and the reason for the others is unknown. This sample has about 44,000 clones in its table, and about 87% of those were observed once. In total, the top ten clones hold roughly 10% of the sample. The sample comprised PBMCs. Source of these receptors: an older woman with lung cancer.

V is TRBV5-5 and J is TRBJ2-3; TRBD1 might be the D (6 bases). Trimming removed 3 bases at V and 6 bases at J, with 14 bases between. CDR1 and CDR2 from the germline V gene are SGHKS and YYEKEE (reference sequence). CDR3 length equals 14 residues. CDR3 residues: CASSSTGAQDTQYF. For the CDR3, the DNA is TGTGCCAGCAGCTCGACAGGAGCCCAGGATACGCAGTATTTT.

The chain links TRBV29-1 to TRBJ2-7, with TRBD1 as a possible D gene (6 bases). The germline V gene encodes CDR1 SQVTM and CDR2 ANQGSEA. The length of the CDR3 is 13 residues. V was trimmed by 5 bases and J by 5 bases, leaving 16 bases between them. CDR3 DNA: TGCAGCGTTTCATGGCAGGGGTATGACGAGCAGTACTTC. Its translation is CSVSWQGYDEQYF.

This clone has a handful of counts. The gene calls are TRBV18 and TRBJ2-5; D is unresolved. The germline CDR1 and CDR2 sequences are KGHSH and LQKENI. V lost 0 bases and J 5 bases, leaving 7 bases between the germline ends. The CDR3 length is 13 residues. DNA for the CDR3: TGTGCCAGCTCACCACCGTCTTTGGAGACCCAGTACTTC. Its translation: CASSPPSLETQYF.

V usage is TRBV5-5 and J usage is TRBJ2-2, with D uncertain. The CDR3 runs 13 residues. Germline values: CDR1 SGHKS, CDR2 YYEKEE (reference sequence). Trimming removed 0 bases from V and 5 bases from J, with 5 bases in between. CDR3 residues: CASSLGVTGELFF. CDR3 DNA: TGTGCCAGCAGCTTGGGGGTGACCGGGGAGCTGTTTTTT.

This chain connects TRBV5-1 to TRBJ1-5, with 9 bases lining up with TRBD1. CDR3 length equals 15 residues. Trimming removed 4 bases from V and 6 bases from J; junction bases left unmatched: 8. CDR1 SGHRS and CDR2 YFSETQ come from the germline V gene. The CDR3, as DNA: TGCGCCAGCAGCCTGGGACAGGGAGGCGGTCAGCCCCAGCATTTT. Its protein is CASSLGQGGGQPQHF. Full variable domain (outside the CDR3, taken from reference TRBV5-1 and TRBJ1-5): KAGVTQTPRYLIKTRGQQVTLSCSPISGHRSVSWYQQTPGQGLQFLFEYFSETQRNKGNFPGRFSGRQFSNSRSEMNVSTLELGDSALYLCASSLGQGGGQPQHFGDGTRLSIL.

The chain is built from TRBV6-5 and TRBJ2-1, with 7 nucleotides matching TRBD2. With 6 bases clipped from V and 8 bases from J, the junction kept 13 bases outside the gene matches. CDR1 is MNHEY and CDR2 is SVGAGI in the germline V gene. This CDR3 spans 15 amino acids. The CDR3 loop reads CASSNSGPPNHEQFF. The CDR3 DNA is TGTGCCAGCAGCAATAGCGGGCCACCTAACCATGAGCAGTTCTTC.

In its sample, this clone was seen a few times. The CDR3 sequence: CASSQDRTYGYTF. CDR3 DNA: TGCGCCAGCAGCCAAGACAGGACCTATGGCTACACCTTC. J is TRBJ1-2 and V is TRBV4-3; D is uncertain. Germline V CDR1 and CDR2: LGHNA, YSLEER. Trimming took off 0 bases at V and 4 bases at J, with 6 bases between the two ends. The length of the CDR3 is 13 residues.

The CDR3 sequence: CASSKLRDRVYEQYF. In DNA form, the CDR3 reads TGTGCCAGTAGTAAACTCCGGGACAGGGTCTACGAGCAGTACTTC. The gene calls are TRBV19 and TRBJ2-7; TRBD1 agrees at 9 bases. The CDR3 consists of 15 residues. CDR1 and CDR2 (germline): LNHDA, SQIVND (reference sequence). V was pared by 4 bases and J by 3 bases, with 7 bases of the junction left unmatched.

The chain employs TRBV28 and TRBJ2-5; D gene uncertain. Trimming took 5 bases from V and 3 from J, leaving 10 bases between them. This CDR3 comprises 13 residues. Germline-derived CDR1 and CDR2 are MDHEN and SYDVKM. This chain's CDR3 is CASSGSAEETQYF. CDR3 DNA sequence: TGTGCCAGCAGTGGATCGGCAGAAGAGACCCAGTACTTC.

The CDR3 loop is CASSYAGGPNEQYF. In DNA, the CDR3 is TGTGCCAGCAGTTACGCGGGAGGGCCAAACGAGCAGTACTTC. The V gene is TRBV6-2 or TRBV6-3, the J gene TRBJ2-7; 9 nucleotides line up with TRBD2. CDR1 is MNHEY and CDR2 is SVGEGT in the germline V gene. The CDR3 is 14 amino acids. Unmatched junction bases numbered 4, after V lost 2 bases and J lost 5 bases.

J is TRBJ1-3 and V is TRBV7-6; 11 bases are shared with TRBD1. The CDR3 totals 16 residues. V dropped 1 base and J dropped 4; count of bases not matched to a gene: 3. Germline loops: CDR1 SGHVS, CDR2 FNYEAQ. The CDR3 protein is CASSLGTGGAGNTIYF. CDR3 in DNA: TGTGCCAGCAGCTTAGGGACAGGGGGCGCGGGAAACACCATATATTTT. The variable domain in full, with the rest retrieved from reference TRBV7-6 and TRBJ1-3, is GAGVSQSPRYKVTKRGQDVALRCDPISGHVSLYWYRQALGQGPEFLTYFNYEAQQDKSGLPNDRFSAERPEGSISTLTIQRTEQRDSAMYRCASSLGTGGAGNTIYFGEGSWLTVV.

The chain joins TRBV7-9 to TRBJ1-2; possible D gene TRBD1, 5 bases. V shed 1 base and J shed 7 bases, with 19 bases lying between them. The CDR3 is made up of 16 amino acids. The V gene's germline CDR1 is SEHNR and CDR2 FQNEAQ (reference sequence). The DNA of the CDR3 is TGTGCCAGCAGCTTAGGTTCAGGGTTCGGAGGTTTTGGCTACACCTTC. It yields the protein CASSLGSGFGGFGYTF. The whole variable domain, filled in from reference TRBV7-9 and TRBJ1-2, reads DTGVSQNPRHKITKRGQNVTFRCDPISEHNRLYWYRQTLGQGPEFLTYFQNEAQLEKSRLLSDRFSAERPKGSFSTLEIQRTEQGDSAMYLCASSLGSGFGGFGYTFGSGTRLTVV.

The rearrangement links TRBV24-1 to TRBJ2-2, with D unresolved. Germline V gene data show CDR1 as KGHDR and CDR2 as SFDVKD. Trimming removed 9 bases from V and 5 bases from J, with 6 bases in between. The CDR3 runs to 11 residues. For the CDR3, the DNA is TGTGCCACCCGCTCAACCGGGGAGCTGTTTTTT. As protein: CATRSTGELFF.

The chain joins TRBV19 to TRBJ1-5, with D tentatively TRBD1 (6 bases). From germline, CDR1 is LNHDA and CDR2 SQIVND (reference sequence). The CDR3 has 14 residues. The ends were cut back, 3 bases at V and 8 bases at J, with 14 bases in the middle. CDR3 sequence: CASSIDGGVEPQHF. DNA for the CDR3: TGTGCCAGTAGTATTGATGGGGGCGTGGAGCCCCAGCATTTT.

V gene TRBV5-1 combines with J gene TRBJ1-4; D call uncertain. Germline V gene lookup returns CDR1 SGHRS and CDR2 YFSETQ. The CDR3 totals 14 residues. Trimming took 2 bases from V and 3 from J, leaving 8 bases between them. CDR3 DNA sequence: TGCGCCAGCAGCTTCCGGGATCCTAATGAAAAACTGTTTTTT. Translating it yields CASSFRDPNEKLFF. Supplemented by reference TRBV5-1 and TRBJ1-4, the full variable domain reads KAGVTQTPRYLIKTRGQQVTLSCSPISGHRSVSWYQQTPGQGLQFLFEYFSETQRNKGNFPGRFSGRQFSNSRSEMNVSTLELGDSALYLCASSFRDPNEKLFFGSGTQLSVL.

CDR3 in DNA: TGTGCCAGCAGCCAAGATTGGGGGGCTTACACTGAAGCTTTCTTT. Encoded protein: CASSQDWGAYTEAFF. The chain links TRBV14 to TRBJ1-1; the D gene is possibly TRBD1 (6 bases). Germline CDR1 reads SGHDN; CDR2 reads FVKESK. V was cut by 0 bases and J by 3 bases, with 11 bases left in between. CDR3 length: 15 residues.

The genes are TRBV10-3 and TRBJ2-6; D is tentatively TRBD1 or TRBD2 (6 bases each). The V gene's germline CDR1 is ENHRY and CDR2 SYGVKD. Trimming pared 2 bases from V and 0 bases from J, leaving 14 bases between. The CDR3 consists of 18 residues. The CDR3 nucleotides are TGTGCCATCAGTGAGCCGGGGGCTTCCAGCTCTGGGGCCAACGTCCTGACTTTC. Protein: CAISEPGASSSGANVLTF.

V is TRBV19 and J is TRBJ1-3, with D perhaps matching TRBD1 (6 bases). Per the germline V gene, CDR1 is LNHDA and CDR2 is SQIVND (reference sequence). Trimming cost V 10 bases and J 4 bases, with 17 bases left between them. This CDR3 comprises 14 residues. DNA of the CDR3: TGTGCCACCAGAACAGGGACAAAAGGAAACACCATATATTTT. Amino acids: CATRTGTKGNTIYF.

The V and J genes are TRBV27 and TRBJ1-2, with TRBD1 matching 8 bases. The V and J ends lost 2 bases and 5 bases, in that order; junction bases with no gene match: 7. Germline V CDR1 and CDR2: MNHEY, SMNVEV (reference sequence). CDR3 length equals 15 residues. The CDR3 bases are TGTGCCAGCAGTTTAACGACAGGGGTTGGGTATGGCTACACCTTC. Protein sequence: CASSLTTGVGYGYTF.

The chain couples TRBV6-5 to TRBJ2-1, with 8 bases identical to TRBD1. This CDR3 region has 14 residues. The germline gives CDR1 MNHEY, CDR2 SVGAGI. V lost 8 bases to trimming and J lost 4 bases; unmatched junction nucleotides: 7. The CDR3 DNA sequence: TGTGCCAGCTCATCGGGACAGGATTACAATGAGCAGTTCTTC. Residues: CASSSGQDYNEQFF.

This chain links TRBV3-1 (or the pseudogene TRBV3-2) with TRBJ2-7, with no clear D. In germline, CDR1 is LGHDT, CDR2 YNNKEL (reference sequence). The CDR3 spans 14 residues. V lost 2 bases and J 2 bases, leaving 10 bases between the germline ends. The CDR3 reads CASSQMISTYEQYF. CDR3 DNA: TGTGCCAGCAGCCAAATGATCAGCACCTACGAGCAGTACTTC.

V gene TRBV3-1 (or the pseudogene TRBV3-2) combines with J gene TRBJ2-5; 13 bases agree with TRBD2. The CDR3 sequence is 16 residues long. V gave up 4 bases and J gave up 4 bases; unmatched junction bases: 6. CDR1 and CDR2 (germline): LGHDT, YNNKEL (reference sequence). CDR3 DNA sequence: TGTGCCAGCAGCCCCAGGACTAGCGGGAGAGGAGAGACCCAGTACTTC. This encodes CASSPRTSGRGETQYF.

This CDR3 reads CASSPGRSTEAFF. As DNA, the CDR3 is TGTGCCAGCAGCCCAGGGAGGAGCACTGAAGCTTTCTTT. The chain joins TRBV3-1 (or the pseudogene TRBV3-2) to TRBJ1-1, with D possibly being TRBD1 (5 bases). The CDR3 extends over 13 amino acids. Per the germline V gene, CDR1 is LGHDT and CDR2 is YNNKEL (reference sequence). V lost 4 bases and J 4 bases, leaving 10 bases between the germline ends.

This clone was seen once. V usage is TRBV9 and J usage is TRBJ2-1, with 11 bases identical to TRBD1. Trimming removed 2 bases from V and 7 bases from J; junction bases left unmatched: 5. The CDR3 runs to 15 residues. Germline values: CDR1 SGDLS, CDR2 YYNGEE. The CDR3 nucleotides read TGTGCCAGCAGCGTGACGGGACAGGGGGTTAATGAGCAGTTCTTC. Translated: CASSVTGQGVNEQFF.

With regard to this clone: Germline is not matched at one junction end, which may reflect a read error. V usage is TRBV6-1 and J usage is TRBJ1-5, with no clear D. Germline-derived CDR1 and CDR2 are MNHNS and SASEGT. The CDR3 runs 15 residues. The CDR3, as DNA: TGTGCCAGCAGGGAAGTGGTTTTTAGCAATCAGCCCCAGCATTTT. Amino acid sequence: CASREVVFSNQPQHF.

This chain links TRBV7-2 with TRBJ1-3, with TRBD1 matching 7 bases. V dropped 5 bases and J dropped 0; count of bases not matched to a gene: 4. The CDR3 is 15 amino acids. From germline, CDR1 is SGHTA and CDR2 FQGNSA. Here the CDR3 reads CASSPGTDSGNTIYF. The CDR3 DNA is TGTGCCAGCAGCCCCGGGACAGACTCTGGAAACACCATATATTTT.

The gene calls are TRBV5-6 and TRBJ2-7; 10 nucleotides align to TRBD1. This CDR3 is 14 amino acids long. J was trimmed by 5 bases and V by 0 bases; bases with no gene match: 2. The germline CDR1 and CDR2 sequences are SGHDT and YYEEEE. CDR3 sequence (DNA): TGTGCCAGCAGCTTGGTCGGGACAGGGGACGAGCAGTACTTC. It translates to CASSLVGTGDEQYF.